The text below deals with one TCR beta chain. Libraries were prepared by immunoSEQ multiplex PCR; TCRdb keeps only in-frame clonotypes and omits some of them. The top ten hold 3.5% to 4.5% of the sample, which has approximately 100,000 clones, approximately 90% seen once. Trimming shortened V by 2 bases and J by 3 bases, and 14 bases separated the two germline ends. The CDR3 sequence is 15 residues long. CDR1 and CDR2 (germline): SNHLY, FYNNEI. The source of the sample is a study of control samples from healthy donors and cancer patients. This TCR came from a woman aged 18 to 35 in good health. Sequencing was carried out using blood. The chain has TRBV2 and TRBJ2-7, with D tentatively TRBD1 (5 bases). The CDR3 spells CASSETPVQDYEQYF. CDR3 sequence (DNA): TGTGCCAGCAGTGAAACTCCAGTACAGGACTACGAGCAGTACTTC.